This passage covers 9 T cell receptor beta chains from one sample sequenced in a study of blood T cell repertoires in COVID-19. Assay: immunoSEQ multiplex PCR; the TCRdb copy retains only in-frame clones and omits some. The data contain about 70,000 clones, about nine tenths of them singletons. The sequenced sample consisted of peripheral blood. The receptors originated from a man in his fifties with acute or convalescent COVID-19.

This chain links TRBV6-4 with TRBJ2-2; possible D gene TRBD1, 6 bases. Trimming pared 5 bases from V and 5 bases from J, leaving 12 bases between. The germline V gene encodes CDR1 MRHNA and CDR2 SNTAGT. CDR3 length: 14 amino acids. CDR3 in DNA: TGTGCCAGCAGTTTACAGGGAGTAACCGGGGAGCTGTTTTTT. As protein: CASSLQGVTGELFF.

This clone occurred once. The V gene is TRBV5-1, the J gene TRBJ2-1, with D perhaps TRBD2 (6 bases). CDR3 length: 16 residues. The germline gives CDR1 SGHRS, CDR2 YFSETQ. Trimming shortened V by 4 bases and J by 0 bases, and 14 bases separated the two germline ends. The CDR3 DNA sequence: TGCGCCAGCAGCCTTTCGGGGGTAAGCTCCTACAATGAGCAGTTCTTC. Residues: CASSLSGVSSYNEQFF.

The rearrangement uses TRBV2 and TRBJ2-2; 7 bases match TRBD1. The CDR3 is 15 amino acids. Germline loops: CDR1 SNHLY, CDR2 FYNNEI. Trimming took 3 bases from V and 7 from J; bases not matched to a gene: 8. CDR3 in DNA: TGTGCCAGCAGTGAGGGTACAGGGGTCGACGGGGAGCTGTTTTTT. Amino acid sequence: CASSEGTGVDGELFF.

V and J are TRBV18 and TRBJ1-1, with 7 positions matching TRBD1. CDR1 and CDR2 from the germline V gene are KGHSH and LQKENI. J lost 4 bases, V lost 4 bases, and 15 bases had no gene match. There are 17 residues in the CDR3. The CDR3 protein is CASSQRTGAGGGTEAFF. DNA of the CDR3: TGTGCCAGCTCACAGAGGACAGGCGCCGGGGGTGGCACTGAAGCTTTCTTT.

V usage is TRBV6-5 and J usage is TRBJ1-6; D gene ambiguous. This CDR3 contains 13 residues. Looked up from germline, CDR1 is MNHEY and CDR2 is SVGAGI. V was shortened by 10 bases and J by 8 bases, with 15 bases between the two germline ends. Here the CDR3 reads CATSRRADSPLHF. In nucleotides, the CDR3 is TGTGCCACCTCTAGGCGGGCGGATTCACCCCTCCACTTT.

This chain uses TRBV3-1 (or the pseudogene TRBV3-2) with TRBJ1-5; the D gene is possibly TRBD1 (6 bases). Trimming cost V 2 bases and J 6 bases, with 11 bases left between them. The CDR3 is made up of 14 amino acids. Germline V gives CDR1 LGHDT, CDR2 YNNKEL (reference sequence). For the CDR3, the DNA is TGTGCCAGCAGCCAAAACCAGGGGATTCAGCCCCAGCATTTT. Translation: CASSQNQGIQPQHF.

This rearrangement joins TRBV18 to TRBJ1-2; tentative D call: TRBD1 (5 bases). V dropped 3 bases and J dropped 8 bases, with 16 bases sitting between them. The germline V gene encodes CDR1 KGHSH and CDR2 LQKENI. This CDR3 spans 14 amino acids. The CDR3 is CASSPSQGWGGYTF. The DNA for the CDR3 is TGTGCCAGCTCACCGAGCCAGGGATGGGGAGGCTACACCTTC.

The chain is built from TRBV3-1 (or the pseudogene TRBV3-2) and TRBJ1-5, with D maybe TRBD1 (6 bases). In germline, CDR1 is LGHDT, CDR2 YNNKEL (reference sequence). Trimming stripped 5 bases from V and 4 bases from J, with 15 bases between. The CDR3 contains 15 residues. The DNA for the CDR3 is TGTGCCAGCAGCGCCATCGGGGGGCGGAATCAGCCCCAGCATTTT. It translates to CASSAIGGRNQPQHF.

The chain combines TRBV9 with TRBJ1-6; perhaps TRBD1 as D (6 bases). This CDR3 comprises 15 residues. Per germline, CDR1 SGDLS and CDR2 YYNGEE. V was clipped by 4 bases and J by 7 bases, with 15 bases between them. The CDR3 nucleotides read TGTGCCAGCAGCCCCCCCACAGGGCTCAATTCACCCCTCCACTTT. Residues: CASSPPTGLNSPLHF. Full variable domain (missing parts from reference TRBV9 and TRBJ1-6): DSGVTQTPKHLITATGQRVTLRCSPRSGDLSVYWYQQSLDQGLQFLIQYYNGEERAKGNILERFSAQQFPDLHSELNLSSLELGDSALYFCASSPPTGLNSPLHFGNGTRLTVT.